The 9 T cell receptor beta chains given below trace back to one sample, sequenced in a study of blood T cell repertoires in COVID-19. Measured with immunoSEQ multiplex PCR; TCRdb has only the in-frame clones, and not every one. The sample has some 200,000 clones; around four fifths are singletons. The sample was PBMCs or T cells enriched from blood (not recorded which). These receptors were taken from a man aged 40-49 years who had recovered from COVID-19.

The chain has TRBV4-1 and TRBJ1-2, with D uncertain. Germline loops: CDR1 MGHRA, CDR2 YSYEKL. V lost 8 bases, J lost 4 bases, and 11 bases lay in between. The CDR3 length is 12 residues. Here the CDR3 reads CASAKEGYGYTF. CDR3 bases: TGCGCCAGCGCCAAGGAGGGCTATGGCTACACCTTC.

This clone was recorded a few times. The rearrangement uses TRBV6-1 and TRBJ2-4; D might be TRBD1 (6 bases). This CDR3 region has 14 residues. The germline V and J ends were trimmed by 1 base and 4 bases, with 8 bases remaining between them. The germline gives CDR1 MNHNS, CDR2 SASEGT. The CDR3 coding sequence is TGTGCCAGCAGTGAAGACAGGGTTAAAAACATTCAGTACTTC. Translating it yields CASSEDRVKNIQYF.

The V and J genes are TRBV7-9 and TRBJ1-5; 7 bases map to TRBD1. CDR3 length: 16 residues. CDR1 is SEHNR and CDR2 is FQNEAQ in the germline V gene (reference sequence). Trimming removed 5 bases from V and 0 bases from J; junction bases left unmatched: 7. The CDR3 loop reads CASSPGQQYSNQPQHF. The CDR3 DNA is TGTGCCAGCAGCCCGGGACAGCAATATAGCAATCAGCCCCAGCATTTT.

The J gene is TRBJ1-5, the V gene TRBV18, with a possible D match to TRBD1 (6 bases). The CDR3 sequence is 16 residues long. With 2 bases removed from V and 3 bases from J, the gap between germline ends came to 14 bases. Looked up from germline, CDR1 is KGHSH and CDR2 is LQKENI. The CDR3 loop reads CASSPMGGRINQPQHF. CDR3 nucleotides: TGTGCCAGCTCACCAATGGGGGGGCGCATCAATCAGCCCCAGCATTTT.

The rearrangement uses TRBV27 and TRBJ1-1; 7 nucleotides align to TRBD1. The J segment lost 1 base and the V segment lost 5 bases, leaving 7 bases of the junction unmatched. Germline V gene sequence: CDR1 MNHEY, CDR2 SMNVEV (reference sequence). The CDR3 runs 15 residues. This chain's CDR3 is CASSRLTGANTEAFF. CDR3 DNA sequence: TGTGCCAGCAGTCGCCTCACAGGGGCGAACACTGAAGCTTTCTTT.

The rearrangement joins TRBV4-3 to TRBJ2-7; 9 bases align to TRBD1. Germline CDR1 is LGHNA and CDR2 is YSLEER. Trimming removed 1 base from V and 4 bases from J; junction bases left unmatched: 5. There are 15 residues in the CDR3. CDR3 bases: TGCGCCAGCAGCCAAGGCCGGGACAGGGTGTACGAGCAGTACTTC. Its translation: CASSQGRDRVYEQYF.

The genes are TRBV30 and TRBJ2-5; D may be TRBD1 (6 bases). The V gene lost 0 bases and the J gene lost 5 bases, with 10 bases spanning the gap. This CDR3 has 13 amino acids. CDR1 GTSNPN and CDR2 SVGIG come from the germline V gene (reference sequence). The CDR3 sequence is CAWSVGQSETQYF. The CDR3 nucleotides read TGTGCCTGGAGTGTAGGACAGTCGGAGACCCAGTACTTC.

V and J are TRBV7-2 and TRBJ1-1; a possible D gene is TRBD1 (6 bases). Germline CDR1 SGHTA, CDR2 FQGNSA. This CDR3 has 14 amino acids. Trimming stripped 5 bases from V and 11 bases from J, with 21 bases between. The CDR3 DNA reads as TGTGCCAGCAGCCGTCAGGACACAGGGAGATTGGCTTTCTTT. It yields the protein CASSRQDTGRLAFF.

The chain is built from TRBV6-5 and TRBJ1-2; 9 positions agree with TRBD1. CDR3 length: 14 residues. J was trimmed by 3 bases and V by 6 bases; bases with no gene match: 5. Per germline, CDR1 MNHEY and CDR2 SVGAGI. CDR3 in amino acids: CASSGTGNYYGYTF. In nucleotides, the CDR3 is TGTGCCAGCAGCGGGACAGGGAATTACTATGGCTACACCTTC.